These T cell receptor beta chains were read from a single sample in a study of CD8+CD57+ T cells in acquired aplastic anemia. TCRdb recomputed calls from the reads with MiXCR, one row per CDR3 protein. The sample includes about 200,000 distinct CDR3 sequences, around 50% of them seen just once. Sequenced material: sorted CD4+, CD8+, or CD8+CD57+ T cells (not recorded which) from PBMCs. The receptors originated from a human donor with aplastic anemia. CDR3s leave out the opening cysteine and the closing phenylalanine or tryptophan. The order of the fields is clone size, J gene, V gene, CDR3 protein. Clone sizes are given selectively: once, few, many, or a class where the clone is expanded.

>-|TRBJ2-7|TRBV5-5
ASSRSDPLGTRAEQY
>-|TRBJ1-4|TRBV15
ATSRPQGAGEKLF
>-|TRBJ2-5|TRBV18
ASSPVAGVYQETQY
>-|TRBJ2-3|TRBV9
ASSVGNSIGDTQY
>many|TRBJ1-3|TRBV10-3
AIIGSSGNTIY
>many|TRBJ1-6|TRBV6-5
ASSGTGNNSPLH
>-|TRBJ1-6|TRBV19
ASSTGQGGSSPLH
>-|TRBJ2-5|TRBV7-7
ASSSTSGGADQY
>many|TRBJ2-7|TRBV19
ASSGAGAYEQY
>many|TRBJ1-3|TRBV5-1
ASSVDPSGNTIY
>-|TRBJ1-6|TRBV9
ASSPRTGDNSPLH
>-|TRBJ2-5|TRBV24-1
ATSDPQEAVGETQY
>-|TRBJ2-5|TRBV2
ASSEEQGARSQETQY
>few|TRBJ2-1|TRBV5-1
ASTPEPGGSYNEQF
>many|TRBJ2-2|TRBV7-3
ASTLGPSDGTGELF
>many|TRBJ1-1|TRBV7-9
ASSLARASNTEAF
>many|TRBJ2-2|TRBV10-3
AISDWASGGNTGELF
>few|TRBJ1-5|TRBV19
ASSTWDRGLGSNQPQH
>many|TRBJ1-5|TRBV6-1
ASSTGNQPQH
>many|TRBJ1-5|TRBV19
ASSQGVGNQPQH
>-|TRBJ2-2|TRBV2
ASSDTEENTGELF
>-|TRBJ2-1|TRBV5-1
ASSLELPGTGYNEQF
>many|TRBJ1-5|TRBV2
ASSERRSNQPQH
>once|TRBJ1-1|TRBV19
ASTLTGSEAF
>many|TRBJ1-4|TRBV2
ASSRGGLLAASEKLF
>many|TRBJ1-4|TRBV7-9
ASSIRAGGANEKLF
>-|TRBJ2-5|TRBV7-6
ASSQVHQETQY
>few|TRBJ2-1|TRBV15
ATSWGLAGGINEQF
>-|TRBJ1-3|TRBV20-1
RTGTGGSTIY
>-|TRBJ1-2|TRBV7-9
ASSFGGMRGYGYT
>few|TRBJ2-7|TRBV2
ASSDLAGDHEQH
>many|TRBJ1-3|TRBV5-1
ASSEDRELSGNTIY
>-|TRBJ2-7|TRBV5-1
ASSLVGQGGEEQY
>few|TRBJ2-6|TRBV12-3/TRBV12-4
ASNGGGANVLT
>many|TRBJ1-1|TRBV6-5
ATSDGDNTEAF